This T cell receptor beta chain was sequenced in a study of vaccination and CD4 T cells after COVID-19. Specified treatment: roughly 11-day PBMC culture with coronavirus spike peptide pools or control peptides (ViraFEST assay). A few counts support this clonotype. Antigen specificity is unknown. The germline gives CDR1 SGHTA, CDR2 FQGNSA. The CDR3 length is 13 residues. V was pared by 4 bases and J by 9 bases, with 6 bases of the junction left unmatched. An Oncomine TCR Beta short-read assay was used to sequence the DNA from cultured CD4+ T cells. TCRdb fed the PCR reads into MiXCR, producing one record per CDR3 protein. This table holds more than 10,000 distinct CDR3 sequences, about 47% found once.

This clonotype was sampled from a human donor who had recovered from COVID-19. Sequenced: CD4+ T cells from blood, cultured in vitro. V and J are TRBV7-2 and TRBJ2-5, with 9 nucleotides matching TRBD1. CDR3 bases: TGTGCCAGCAGCTACGACAGGGGGGAGGCCCAGTACTTC. Protein: CASSYDRGEAQYF. Using reference TRBV7-2 and TRBJ2-5 for the parts outside the CDR3, the full variable domain is GAGVSQSPSNKVTEKGKDVELRCDPISGHTALYWYRQSLGQGLEFLIYFQGNSAPDKSGLPSDRFSAERTGGSVSTLTIQRTQQEDSAVYLCASSYDRGEAQYFGPGTRLLVL.